These 22 T cell receptor beta chains were sequenced from one sample in a study of blood T cell repertoires in COVID-19. Clones were read by immunoSEQ multiplex PCR, and TCRdb kept only the in-frame ones, dropping some. The sample carries fewer than 300,000 clones, over 70% recorded once. The specimen was peripheral blood. The receptors originated from a woman aged 40 to 49 who had recovered from COVID-19.

The V gene is TRBV11-2, the J gene TRBJ1-2; D not resolved. With 4 bases removed from V and 4 bases from J, the gap between germline ends came to 16 bases. The CDR3 length is 15 residues. Germline CDR1 and CDR2: SGHAT and FQNNGV. For the CDR3, the DNA is TGTGCCAGCAGCTCCGGACTGGGCCCGACCTATGGCTACACCTTC. Translating it yields CASSSGLGPTYGYTF. The whole variable domain, filled in from reference TRBV11-2 and TRBJ1-2, reads EAGVAQSPRYKIIEKRQSVAFWCNPISGHATLYWYQQILGQGPKLLIQFQNNGVVDDSQLPKDRFSAERLKGVDSTLKIQPAKLEDSAVYLCASSSGLGPTYGYTFGSGTRLTVV.

The V and J genes are TRBV5-4 and TRBJ1-1; D is possibly TRBD1 (5 bases). V dropped 4 bases and J dropped 5 bases, with 12 bases sitting between them. Per germline, CDR1 SGHNT and CDR2 YYREEE (reference sequence). The CDR3 covers 13 residues. The DNA of the CDR3 is TGTGCCAGCAGCCGGGGGGGTAGGACTGAAGCTTTCTTT. Translated, it gives CASSRGGRTEAFF. Complete variable domain (other parts from reference TRBV5-4 and TRBJ1-1): ETGVTQSPTHLIKTRGQQVTLRCSSQSGHNTVSWYQQALGQGPQFIFQYYREEENGRGNFPPRFSGLQFPNYSSELNVNALELDDSALYLCASSRGGRTEAFFGQGTRLTVV.

The J gene is TRBJ1-1, the V gene TRBV4-3; TRBD1 matches at 10 bases. The CDR3 spans 17 residues. Germline assignment: CDR1 LGHNA and CDR2 YSLEER. J gave up 5 bases and V 3 bases, and 12 bases lay outside the gene matches. The CDR3 region is CASSHLGGDRGGTEAFF. The CDR3, as DNA: TGCGCCAGCAGCCACCTCGGTGGGGACAGGGGAGGGACTGAAGCTTTCTTT.

This chain links TRBV30 with TRBJ1-5; unclear D gene. The V gene lost 0 bases and the J gene lost 4 bases, with 10 bases spanning the gap. Germline lookup yields CDR1 GTSNPN and CDR2 SVGIG (reference sequence). The CDR3 length is 14 residues. The CDR3 here is CAWSVLEENQPQHF. The CDR3 nucleotides are TGTGCCTGGAGTGTATTGGAGGAAAATCAGCCCCAGCATTTT.

V is TRBV6-5 and J is TRBJ2-1; 9 nucleotides align to TRBD1. J lost 4 bases, V lost 5 bases, and 3 bases had no gene match. Germline V gene sequence: CDR1 MNHEY, CDR2 SVGAGI. The CDR3 covers 14 residues. The CDR3 DNA is TGTGCCAGCAGTCCGGACAGGGGTTACAATGAGCAGTTCTTC. Its translation: CASSPDRGYNEQFF.

The chain joins TRBV5-4 to TRBJ1-1; D is perhaps TRBD1 (5 bases). The germline V gene has CDR1 SGHNT and CDR2 YYREEE (reference sequence). V was pared by 4 bases and J by 1 base, with 11 bases between. The CDR3 has 14 amino acids. The chain's CDR3 is CASSPDIRNTEAFF. Here the CDR3 DNA reads TGTGCCAGCAGCCCGGACATTAGGAACACTGAAGCTTTCTTT.

The genes are TRBV18 and TRBJ2-7; D is unresolved. V shed 3 bases and J shed 6 bases, with 12 bases lying between them. Germline CDR1 and CDR2: KGHSH and LQKENI. The length of the CDR3 is 13 residues. CDR3 in DNA: TGTGCCAGCTCACCCCATGACCGCGGCGAGCAGTACTTC. It yields the protein CASSPHDRGEQYF.

V gene TRBV2 combines with J gene TRBJ2-6; 7 bases map to TRBD1. In germline, CDR1 is SNHLY, CDR2 FYNNEI. This CDR3 is built from 16 residues. V gave up 4 bases and J gave up 4 bases; unmatched junction bases: 7. The CDR3 reads CASSGRQGAGANVLTF. The CDR3 DNA is TGTGCCAGCAGTGGGAGACAGGGTGCCGGGGCCAACGTCCTGACTTTC.

The chain employs TRBV5-4 and TRBJ1-1; perhaps TRBD1 as D (5 bases). Trimming cost V 0 bases and J 2 bases, with 14 bases left between them. This CDR3 region has 16 residues. The V gene's germline CDR1 is SGHNT and CDR2 YYREEE (reference sequence). DNA for the CDR3: TGTGCCAGCAGCTTGGGATCCGGCAGGGCTAACACTGAAGCTTTCTTT. Its translation is CASSLGSGRANTEAFF.

The chain combines TRBV5-8 with TRBJ2-6, with 8 nucleotides matching TRBD1. Losses at the gene ends were 6 bases for V and 0 bases for J; bases not matched to a gene: 5. The V gene's germline CDR1 is SGHTS and CDR2 YDEGEE. This CDR3 spans 16 amino acids. The CDR3 nucleotides read TGTGCCAGCACCAGGACAGGGTACTCTGGGGCCAACGTCCTGACTTTC. It translates to CASTRTGYSGANVLTF.

Concerning this clone itself: An end of the junction differs from the germline gene, which may be a read error. The genes are TRBV10-3 and TRBJ1-2; TRBD1 might be the D (6 bases). In germline, CDR1 is ENHRY, CDR2 SYGVKD. This CDR3 region has 12 residues. CDR3 sequence (DNA): TGTGCCATCAGCCCACTCCCCGGGACACCCGACTTC. This codes for CAISPLPGTPDF.

This sequence joins TRBV7-2 and TRBJ1-1, with D possibly TRBD1 on 5 matching bases. CDR1 is SGHTA, CDR2 FQGNSA, per germline. V was shortened by 0 bases and J by 7 bases, with 12 bases between the two germline ends. This CDR3 spans 14 amino acids. The CDR3 region is CASSLAHRTNEAFF. CDR3 nucleotides: TGTGCCAGCAGCTTAGCGCACAGGACCAATGAAGCTTTCTTT.

This chain joins TRBV11-2 and TRBJ2-1; TRBD1 agrees at 8 bases. Germline V CDR1 and CDR2: SGHAT, FQNNGV. V was pared by 3 bases and J by 4 bases, with 5 bases of the junction left unmatched. The CDR3 loop spans 15 amino acids. CDR3 sequence: CASSFPDREYNEQFF. The CDR3 coding sequence is TGTGCCAGCAGCTTTCCGGACAGGGAGTACAATGAGCAGTTCTTC. Full variable domain (rest looked up from reference TRBV11-2 and TRBJ2-1): EAGVAQSPRYKIIEKRQSVAFWCNPISGHATLYWYQQILGQGPKLLIQFQNNGVVDDSQLPKDRFSAERLKGVDSTLKIQPAKLEDSAVYLCASSFPDREYNEQFFGPGTRLTVL.

This chain uses TRBV19 with TRBJ1-2; 8 positions agree with TRBD1. From germline, CDR1 is LNHDA and CDR2 SQIVND (reference sequence). This CDR3 contains 15 residues. Trimming removed 6 bases from V and 6 bases from J; junction bases left unmatched: 12. This CDR3 reads CASRDDRGILDGYTF. The CDR3 coding sequence is TGTGCCAGTAGAGATGACAGGGGAATTTTGGATGGCTACACCTTC.

The chain joins TRBV20-1 to TRBJ1-2; no clear D. The CDR3 length is 11 residues. Trimming removed 3 bases at V and 7 bases at J, with 9 bases between. Germline V CDR1 and CDR2: DFQATT, SNEGSKA (reference sequence). The CDR3 loop is CSARVLLGYTF. The CDR3, as DNA: TGCAGTGCTAGGGTACTTCTTGGCTACACCTTC.

J is TRBJ1-2 and V is TRBV7-9, with 8 bases matching TRBD1. Germline trimming cut 3 bases from V and 8 bases from J; bases unmatched to any gene: 8. The CDR3 consists of 14 residues. CDR1 and CDR2 from the germline V gene are SEHNR and FQNEAQ (reference sequence). For the CDR3, the DNA is TGTGCCAGCAGCTTTGAGGGGACAGGCGAAGGCTACACCTTC. Translation: CASSFEGTGEGYTF.

The rearrangement links TRBV6-5 to TRBJ1-5; D is ambiguous. Between the trimmed V and J ends, which lost 6 bases and 7 bases, there was a span of 13 bases. Germline loops: CDR1 MNHEY, CDR2 SVGAGI. The CDR3 consists of 13 residues. The CDR3 bases are TGTGCCAGCAGGGGGAGGTCGGACCAGCCCCAGCATTTT. It is translated as CASRGRSDQPQHF.

The rearrangement joins TRBV6-5 to TRBJ1-1; D is undetermined. V lost 7 bases and J lost 0, with 12 bases in between. Germline lookup yields CDR1 MNHEY and CDR2 SVGAGI. The CDR3 consists of 14 residues. Written as DNA, the CDR3 is TGTGCCAGCAAGGCGGGTCACTTGAACACTGAAGCTTTCTTT. Protein product: CASKAGHLNTEAFF.

V is TRBV10-1 and J is TRBJ2-6; tentative D call: TRBD1 (5 bases). The CDR3 is 15 residues long. Germline values: CDR1 WNHNN, CDR2 SYGVQD (reference sequence). V dropped 2 bases and J dropped 2 bases, with 7 bases sitting between them. The CDR3 sequence: CASSEQQAGANVLTF. In nucleotides, the CDR3 is TGCGCCAGCAGTGAGCAACAGGCTGGGGCCAACGTCCTGACTTTC.

The J gene is TRBJ1-5, the V gene TRBV6-5; D possibly corresponds to TRBD1 (5 bases). V was trimmed by 2 bases and J by 4 bases, leaving 6 bases between them. There are 13 residues in the CDR3. The germline V gene has CDR1 MNHEY and CDR2 SVGAGI. The CDR3 sequence is CASSYTGNQPQHF. The DNA for the CDR3 is TGTGCCAGCAGTTACACAGGTAATCAGCCCCAGCATTTT.

The chain is built from TRBV28 and TRBJ2-7; 12 bases are a match to TRBD2. Per germline, CDR1 MDHEN and CDR2 SYDVKM. J was trimmed by 6 bases and V by 6 bases; bases with no gene match: 12. The CDR3 length is 16 residues. CDR3 nucleotide sequence: TGTGCCAGCAGCCTTCTAGCGGGGGGGCCTGTCTCCGAGCAGTACTTC. It encodes CASSLLAGGPVSEQYF.

The chain has TRBV5-5 and TRBJ2-3, with a tentative D call TRBD2 (6 bases). V was trimmed by 4 bases and J by 6 bases, leaving 18 bases between them. Germline V gene data show CDR1 as SGHKS and CDR2 as YYEKEE (reference sequence). The CDR3 totals 15 residues. CDR3 region: CASSPSRGVRDTQYF. As DNA, the CDR3 is TGTGCCAGCAGCCCCTCGCGGGGTGTTCGGGATACGCAGTATTTT.